What follows are 30 T cell receptor beta chains derived from one specimen sequenced in a study of blood T cell repertoires in COVID-19. Here immunoSEQ multiplex PCR was the method, and the copy in TCRdb shows in-frame clones only, minus some. The data show around 120,000 clones, around 82% seen once. Sequencing used peripheral blood. The receptors here all came from a man older than 75 with active or convalescent COVID-19.

The chain combines TRBV6-6 with TRBJ1-4; no clear D gene. The V gene lost 9 bases and the J gene lost 8 bases, with 13 bases spanning the gap. The germline gives CDR1 MNHNY, CDR2 SVGAGI (reference sequence). This CDR3 comprises 12 residues. CDR3 coding DNA: TGTGCCAGTTCGCGGCCGGGAGAAAAACTGTTTTTT. Translating it yields CASSRPGEKLFF.

The J gene is TRBJ1-2, the V gene TRBV3-1 (or the pseudogene TRBV3-2); 9 bases map to TRBD1. With 3 bases clipped from V and 7 bases from J, the junction kept 6 bases outside the gene matches. This CDR3 spans 14 amino acids. CDR1 LGHDT and CDR2 YNNKEL come from the germline V gene (reference sequence). This CDR3 is CASSQTGGRGGYTF. CDR3 coding DNA: TGTGCCAGCAGCCAGACAGGGGGGAGAGGTGGCTACACCTTC.

The chain has TRBV27 and TRBJ1-6; weak D call: TRBD1 (6 bases). Trimming took 4 bases from V and 5 from J, leaving 12 bases between them. Germline V gene sequence: CDR1 MNHEY, CDR2 SMNVEV (reference sequence). The CDR3 totals 15 residues. The CDR3 bases are TGTGCCAGCAGTTACCGGGACACCAATAATTCACCCCTCCACTTT. Its protein is CASSYRDTNNSPLHF.

V gene TRBV7-2 combines with J gene TRBJ2-3, with D possibly being TRBD1 (5 bases). V was trimmed by 2 bases and J by 3 bases, leaving 18 bases between them. Per germline, CDR1 SGHTA and CDR2 FQGNSA. The CDR3 extends over 17 amino acids. CDR3 protein: CASSLLGQGTFTDTQYF. In DNA, the CDR3 is TGTGCCAGCAGCTTATTAGGGCAGGGAACTTTTACAGATACGCAGTATTTT.

The rearrangement joins TRBV2 to TRBJ1-2; D is ambiguous. Germline CDR1 reads SNHLY; CDR2 reads FYNNEI. The CDR3 has 15 residues. V lost 5 bases to trimming and J lost 0 bases, with 13 bases between them. Here the CDR3 DNA reads TGTGCCAGCAGTTCCGTCGGTCTTACTAACTATGGCTACACCTTC. Translation gives CASSSVGLTNYGYTF.

V gene TRBV6-5 combines with J gene TRBJ2-4; 9 positions match TRBD2. V trimming: 2 bases; J trimming: 9 bases; junction bases outside the gene matches: 11. CDR3 length: 16 amino acids. The germline V gene encodes CDR1 MNHEY and CDR2 SVGAGI. The CDR3 coding sequence is TGTGCCAGCAGTTACGCGAGGACTAGCGACCTAGGCATTCAGTACTTC. Its translation: CASSYARTSDLGIQYF.

The rearrangement joins TRBV5-1 to TRBJ2-7; 9 positions agree with TRBD1. CDR1 and CDR2 (germline): SGHRS, YFSETQ. The trim removed 9 bases at V and 2 bases at J, leaving 6 bases unmatched. The CDR3 sequence is 13 residues long. In DNA form, the CDR3 reads TGCGCCACCTCAAGGACAGGGGCCTACGAGCAGTACTTC. Encoded protein: CATSRTGAYEQYF.

This clone was seen a single time. The CDR3, as DNA: TGTGCCTGGTCGGGAGGGGGCTCCGATGAAAAACTGTTTTTT. Translating gives CAWSGGGSDEKLFF. This sequence joins TRBV30 and TRBJ1-4; 7 bases line up with TRBD1. This CDR3 spans 14 amino acids. Germline CDR1 and CDR2: GTSNPN and SVGIG (reference sequence). Germline trimming cut 5 bases from V and 6 bases from J; bases unmatched to any gene: 9.

The chain is built from TRBV6-6 and TRBJ2-2; the D gene is possibly TRBD2 (5 bases). V lost 5 bases and J 7 bases, leaving 20 bases between the germline ends. This CDR3 region has 16 residues. In germline, CDR1 is MNHNY, CDR2 SVGAGI (reference sequence). The CDR3 loop reads CASSRRGGAENGELFF. For the CDR3, the DNA is TGTGCCAGCAGTCGCCGCGGAGGAGCAGAAAACGGGGAGCTGTTTTTT.

This chain links TRBV2 with TRBJ1-2; TRBD1 might be the D (5 bases). V lost 11 bases and J 3 bases, leaving 13 bases between the germline ends. CDR1 is SNHLY, CDR2 FYNNEI, per germline. This CDR3 spans 12 amino acids. The CDR3 spells CAGSWGDYGYTF. DNA of the CDR3: TGTGCCGGCTCCTGGGGGGACTATGGCTACACCTTC.

The chain recombines TRBV29-1 with TRBJ1-2, with a possible D match to TRBD1 (5 bases). CDR1 is SQVTM, CDR2 ANQGSEA, per germline. This CDR3 has 15 residues. With 6 bases removed from V and 2 bases from J, the gap between germline ends came to 19 bases. The CDR3: CSVIGGTGFNYGYTF. In nucleotides, the CDR3 is TGCAGCGTGATAGGAGGGACGGGGTTCAACTATGGCTACACCTTC.

This clone was picked up a small number of times. The rearrangement joins TRBV7-2 to TRBJ2-7, with 7 positions matching TRBD2. Trimming cost V 4 bases and J 6 bases; bases outside gene matches: 12. The CDR3 sequence is 15 residues long. CDR1 is SGHTA and CDR2 is FQGNSA in the germline V gene. CDR3 bases: TGTGCCAGCAGCTGGTACGGACTAGTGAACGGCGAGCAGTACTTC. Protein: CASSWYGLVNGEQYF.

The V call is TRBV19, the J call TRBJ2-7, with D possibly TRBD1 on 6 matching bases. Germline V CDR1 and CDR2: LNHDA, SQIVND (reference sequence). Trimming removed 5 bases from V and 7 bases from J, with 18 bases in between. There are 14 residues in the CDR3. The CDR3 sequence is CASSSRTASGEQYF. The CDR3 nucleotides read TGTGCCAGTAGTTCCCGGACAGCATCGGGGGAGCAGTACTTC.

The chain uses TRBV6-5 and TRBJ1-2, with 7 bases that match TRBD1. Germline trimming cut 6 bases from V and 4 bases from J; bases unmatched to any gene: 2. Germline V gene sequence: CDR1 MNHEY, CDR2 SVGAGI. The length of the CDR3 is 12 residues. The CDR3 sequence is CASSDRVYGYTF. The CDR3 nucleotides read TGTGCCAGCAGCGACAGGGTCTATGGCTACACCTTC.

V gene TRBV11-3 combines with J gene TRBJ2-3, with 9 bases identical to TRBD2. Germline values: CDR1 SGHNT, CDR2 YENEEA. CDR3 length: 18 amino acids. J lost 3 bases, V lost 1 base, and 11 bases had no gene match. CDR3 coding DNA: TGTGCCAGCAGCTTAGGAGGTGGTAGCGGGGGTGCGACAGATACGCAGTATTTT. This encodes CASSLGGGSGGATDTQYF.

V gene TRBV7-2 combines with J gene TRBJ1-1, with a weak D call TRBD1 (6 bases). The CDR3 loop spans 14 amino acids. The germline CDR1 and CDR2 sequences are SGHTA and FQGNSA. V was clipped by 5 bases and J by 3 bases, with 13 bases between them. CDR3 DNA sequence: TGTGCCAGCAGCGCCCAGGGGTGGGACACTGAAGCTTTCTTT. Translation: CASSAQGWDTEAFF. The full variable domain, rest sourced from reference TRBV7-2 and TRBJ1-1, is GAGVSQSPSNKVTEKGKDVELRCDPISGHTALYWYRQSLGQGLEFLIYFQGNSAPDKSGLPSDRFSAERTGGSVSTLTIQRTQQEDSAVYLCASSAQGWDTEAFFGQGTRLTVV.

This clone has a handful of counts. The V gene is TRBV2, the J gene TRBJ1-6; tentative D call: TRBD1 (5 bases). The CDR3 has 18 amino acids. CDR1 is SNHLY, CDR2 FYNNEI, per germline. Trimming left V 0 bases short and J 5 bases short, with 17 bases between. CDR3 nucleotide sequence: TGTGCCAGCAGTGAAGCGCTTTGGGCAGGGTTGCATAATTCACCCCTCCACTTT. Protein sequence: CASSEALWAGLHNSPLHF.

The chain uses TRBV11-2 and TRBJ2-5; possibly TRBD1 for D (7 bases). The CDR3 contains 16 residues. Germline CDR1 is SGHAT and CDR2 is FQNNGV. V gave up 3 bases and J gave up 2 bases, with 16 bases separating them. The CDR3 loop is CASSFTTGDSQETQYF. The CDR3 coding sequence is TGTGCCAGCAGCTTTACTACAGGGGACTCGCAAGAGACCCAGTACTTC.

The chain is built from TRBV7-9 and TRBJ2-7, with D uncertain. Germline V lookup: CDR1 SEHNR, CDR2 FQNEAQ (reference sequence). This CDR3 spans 11 amino acids. V shed 5 bases and J shed 2 bases, with 4 bases lying between them. CDR3 residues: CASSGPYEQYF. CDR3 sequence (DNA): TGTGCCAGCAGCGGGCCCTACGAGCAGTACTTC.

This sequence joins TRBV7-9 and TRBJ2-7; 10 bases line up with TRBD1. There are 12 residues in the CDR3. V was pared by 8 bases and J by 2 bases, with 0 bases of the junction left unmatched. Germline CDR1 reads SEHNR; CDR2 reads FQNEAQ (reference sequence). This CDR3 is CASGTGAYEQYF. CDR3 DNA sequence: TGTGCCAGCGGGACAGGGGCCTACGAGCAGTACTTC.

This chain links TRBV25-1 with TRBJ1-2, with a weak D call TRBD1 (6 bases). In germline, CDR1 is MGHDK, CDR2 SYGVNS. The CDR3 is made up of 14 amino acids. V gave up 2 bases and J gave up 2 bases, with 9 bases separating them. The CDR3 sequence is CASSEQGQNYGYTF. Here the CDR3 DNA reads TGTGCCAGCAGTGAACAAGGACAGAACTATGGCTACACCTTC.

The rearrangement links TRBV24-1 to TRBJ2-2, with D tentatively TRBD1 (6 bases). In germline, CDR1 is KGHDR, CDR2 SFDVKD. This CDR3 region has 15 residues. V was clipped by 4 bases and J by 1 base, with 9 bases between them. CDR3 sequence reads: CATSEATGNTGELFF. The CDR3 DNA reads TGTGCCACCAGTGAAGCGACAGGGAACACCGGGGAGCTGTTTTTT.

The J gene is TRBJ1-1, the V gene TRBV4-3; D remains ambiguous. Germline V gives CDR1 LGHNA, CDR2 YSLEER. V lost 4 bases, J lost 6 bases, and 21 bases lay in between. The CDR3 covers 16 residues. The CDR3 protein is CASSLGGSHSGAEAFF. CDR3 sequence (DNA): TGCGCCAGCAGCCTGGGTGGGTCCCATAGCGGGGCTGAAGCTTTCTTT.

The chain links TRBV7-2 to TRBJ2-1; D perhaps matches TRBD1 (6 bases). The germline V gene encodes CDR1 SGHTA and CDR2 FQGNSA. The CDR3 sequence is 14 residues long. V shed 7 bases and J shed 10 bases, with 20 bases lying between them. In nucleotides, the CDR3 is TGTGCCAGCACCCTTGGTGGGGGCGGCCGGGAGCAGTTCTTC. It is translated as CASTLGGGGREQFF.

Only a few counts were recorded for this clone. The rearrangement uses TRBV19 and TRBJ2-3; TRBD2 matches at 7 bases. The CDR3 has 13 amino acids. Germline V lookup: CDR1 LNHDA, CDR2 SQIVND (reference sequence). V lost 6 bases to trimming and J lost 6 bases; unmatched junction nucleotides: 6. The DNA of the CDR3 is TGTGCCAGTAGATGGGGGGGTGCCGATACGCAGTATTTT. It encodes CASRWGGADTQYF.

V and J are TRBV5-5 and TRBJ2-1; TRBD2 matches 9 bases. Per the germline V gene, CDR1 is SGHKS and CDR2 is YYEKEE (reference sequence). V shed 5 bases, J shed 8 bases, and the junction held 8 bases outside the gene matches. The CDR3 extends over 14 amino acids. The chain's CDR3 is CASRPGTSFHEQFF. CDR3 nucleotides: TGTGCCAGCAGGCCCGGGACTAGCTTTCATGAGCAGTTCTTC. Full variable domain (remainder filled in from reference TRBV5-5 and TRBJ2-1): DAGVTQSPTHLIKTRGQQVTLRCSPISGHKSVSWYQQVLGQGPQFIFQYYEKEERGRGNFPDRFSARQFPNYSSELNVNALLLGDSALYLCASRPGTSFHEQFFGPGTRLTVL.

This sequence joins TRBV7-9 and TRBJ2-5, with 9 bases lining up with TRBD2. After removal of 1 base from V and 1 base from J, the junction contained 10 bases not matched to a gene. Germline-derived CDR1 and CDR2 are SEHNR and FQNEAQ (reference sequence). The CDR3 totals 18 residues. CDR3 in amino acids: CASSLGLAGPATQETQYF. The CDR3 nucleotides are TGTGCCAGCAGCTTAGGTCTAGCGGGGCCCGCTACCCAAGAGACCCAGTACTTC.

This chain's CDR3 is CASSPSGLAGDEQYF. The CDR3 bases are TGTGCCAGCAGCCCTTCTGGGCTAGCGGGGGACGAGCAGTACTTC. This rearrangement joins TRBV9 to TRBJ2-7; 10 nucleotides match TRBD2. This CDR3 is built from 15 residues. Germline CDR1 and CDR2: SGDLS and YYNGEE. The ends lost 4 bases at V and 5 bases at J; junction bases unmatched: 9.

This clone has just a few counts. V usage is TRBV7-9 and J usage is TRBJ2-7; 7 bases align to TRBD1. The CDR3 extends over 15 amino acids. Germline-derived CDR1 and CDR2 are SEHNR and FQNEAQ (reference sequence). J gave up 3 bases and V 5 bases, and 10 bases lay outside the gene matches. CDR3 coding DNA: TGTGCCAGCAGCCCCCCGACAGGGAGCCACTACGAGCAGTACTTC. It is translated as CASSPPTGSHYEQYF.

This chain uses TRBV3-1 (or the pseudogene TRBV3-2) with TRBJ1-2; 7 nucleotides match TRBD1. Germline lookup yields CDR1 LGHDT and CDR2 YNNKEL (reference sequence). This CDR3 comprises 18 residues. The V segment lost 1 base and the J segment 3 bases; nucleotides outside the gene matches: 14. The CDR3 nucleotides read TGTGCCAGCAGCCAAGTTAGAGACCCAGGGGGTAGATACTATGGCTACACCTTC. Protein sequence: CASSQVRDPGGRYYGYTF.